Listed below are T cell receptor beta chains from one sample, sequenced in a study of regulatory T cells in long-lasting Graves disease. TCRdb fed the multiplex PCR reads into MiXCR, producing one record per CDR3 protein. The sample has hundreds of thousands of distinct CDR3 sequences; roughly 15% are singletons. The sample consisted of peripheral blood mononuclear cells (PBMCs), taken at new diagnosis, from a patient treated with antithyroid drugs. The receptors shown here come from a female donor with Graves disease. CDR3s include the opening cysteine and the closing phenylalanine or tryptophan. The D gene is left open where the match is weak. Size is omitted from some rows. Given values are once, few, many or a class for expanded clones.

d_gene,v_gene,j_gene,abundance,CDR3aa,CDR3nt
.,TRBV29-1,TRBJ1-4,many,CSVAVGQSSEKLFF,TGCAGCGTCGCGGTAGGACAGTCAAGTGAAAAACTGTTTTTT
TRBD2,TRBV7-9,TRBJ2-7,.,CASSSTGLAGSIYEQYF,TGTGCCAGCAGCTCTACGGGACTAGCGGGATCTATCTACGAGCAGTACTTC
.,TRBV2,TRBJ2-1,once,CASRPAGTVSYNEQFF,TGTGCCAGCAGGCCTGCCGGGACGGTGTCCTACAATGAGCAGTTCTTC
.,TRBV30,TRBJ1-5,many,CAWSQGRSNQPQHF,TGTGCCTGGTCACAGGGAAGGAGCAATCAGCCCCAGCATTTT
.,TRBV11-2,TRBJ2-7,many,CASSWGYEQYF,TGTGCCAGCAGTTGGGGCTACGAGCAGTACTTC
.,TRBV5-1,TRBJ2-1,.,CASSLGRWQFF,TGCGCCAGCAGCTTGGGCCGATGGCAGTTCTTC
.,TRBV7-9,TRBJ1-1,few,CASSLVSGREAFF,TGTGCCAGCAGCTTAGTTTCAGGTCGGGAAGCTTTCTTT
.,TRBV5-1,TRBJ1-5,.,CASSLTGPDGYSNQPQHF,TGCGCCAGCAGCTTGACAGGGCCGGATGGGTATAGCAATCAGCCCCAGCATTTT
.,TRBV27,TRBJ1-1,.,CASSTYRNTEAFF,TGTGCCAGCAGCACCTACAGAAACACTGAAGCTTTCTTT
.,TRBV12-3/TRBV12-4,TRBJ2-3,few,CASLADTQYF,TGTGCCAGCCTAGCAGATACGCAGTATTTT
.,TRBV6-1,TRBJ1-1,many,CASTEYEWTNTEAFF,TGTGCCAGCACTGAATACGAGTGGACGAACACTGAAGCTTTCTTT
TRBD2,TRBV20-1,TRBJ2-5,many,CSVGLAGETQYF,TGCAGTGTCGGACTAGCGGGAGAGACCCAGTACTTC
.,TRBV30,TRBJ2-7,many,CAWTRPPYEQYF,TGTGCCTGGACCCGACCCCCCTACGAGCAGTACTTC
.,TRBV7-8,TRBJ2-1,many,CASSLFWGNEQFF,TGTGCCAGCAGCTTATTTTGGGGCAATGAGCAGTTCTTC
TRBD1,TRBV3-1,TRBJ1-3,many,CASSLTDRAGNTIYF,TGTGCCAGCAGCCTTACCGACAGGGCTGGAAACACCATATATTTT
TRBD2,TRBV20-1,TRBJ2-3,many,CSAERDAVDTQYF,TGCAGTGCTGAGCGGGATGCGGTAGATACGCAGTATTTT
.,TRBV7-9,TRBJ1-2,.,CASSLGTVESNYGYTF,TGTGCCAGCAGCTTAGGGACAGTCGAAAGTAACTATGGCTACACCTTC
.,TRBV10-3,TRBJ2-7,few,CAISESGTPTYEQYF,TGTGCCATCAGTGAGTCCGGGACTCCGACCTACGAGCAGTACTTC
TRBD1,TRBV7-6,TRBJ1-2,many,CASSLGTGGGGYTF,TGTGCCAGCAGCTTAGGGACAGGGGGCGGTGGCTACACCTTC
.,TRBV14,TRBJ1-2,many,CASSQAVSYGYTF,TGTGCCAGCAGCCAAGCGGTTTCTTATGGCTACACCTTC
.,TRBV6-2/TRBV6-3,TRBJ2-1,.,CASSKGQKTAVEQFF,TGTGCCAGCAGTAAAGGACAGAAAACGGCCGTAGAGCAGTTCTTC
.,TRBV11-3,TRBJ2-1,.,CASGRTAYNEQFF,TGTGCCAGCGGACGGACAGCTTACAATGAGCAGTTCTTC
.,TRBV28,TRBJ2-1,many,CASSFPAGTDNEQFF,TGTGCCAGCAGCTTTCCCGCTGGAACGGACAATGAGCAGTTCTTC
TRBD1,TRBV6-1,TRBJ2-5,many,CASETGGLTQYF,TGTGCCAGTGAAACAGGGGGTCTTACCCAGTACTTC
.,TRBV11-2,TRBJ2-7,many,CASSLNPTAYEQYF,TGTGCCAGCAGCTTAAACCCGACGGCCTACGAGCAGTACTTC
.,TRBV7-9,TRBJ2-1,many,CASTPGLESSEQFF,TGTGCCAGCACTCCGGGACTTGAGTCCAGTGAGCAGTTCTTC
TRBD1,TRBV6-1,TRBJ1-1,many,CASSRDRESEAFF,TGTGCCAGCAGTCGGGACAGGGAGTCTGAAGCTTTCTTT
.,TRBV7-9,TRBJ2-2,many,CATNTGELFF,TGTGCCACCAACACCGGGGAGCTGTTTTTT
TRBD2,TRBV4-3,TRBJ2-1,.,CASSQEKDWLAGGPVYNEQFF,TGCGCCAGCAGCCAAGAGAAGGACTGGCTAGCGGGAGGGCCGGTCTACAATGAGCAGTTCTTC
TRBD2,TRBV10-3,TRBJ2-3,few,CAISKTSGGATDTQYF,TGTGCCATCAGTAAGACTAGCGGGGGGGCCACAGATACGCAGTATTTT
.,TRBV7-8,TRBJ1-2,.,CASSLDRIRIATSNYGYTF,TGTGCCAGCAGCTTAGATCGGATAAGGATTGCGACTTCTAACTATGGCTACACCTTC
TRBD2,TRBV28,TRBJ2-7,.,CASRETSGTYEQYF,TGTGCCAGCAGGGAGACTAGCGGGACATACGAGCAGTACTTC
TRBD2,TRBV3-1,TRBJ2-1,.,CASSQDPSGRYNEQFF,TGTGCCAGCAGCCAAGATCCCAGCGGGAGATACAATGAGCAGTTCTTC
TRBD1,TRBV7-2,TRBJ2-3,.,CASSSSGQGSDTQYF,TGTGCCAGCAGCTCCTCGGGACAGGGGTCAGATACGCAGTATTTT
.,TRBV6-1,TRBJ1-5,.,CASRGRGPSSSQPQHF,TGTGCCAGCAGGGGGAGGGGACCCTCGAGCAGTCAGCCCCAGCATTTT
.,TRBV2,TRBJ1-1,many,CASRWGSTEAFF,TGTGCCAGCAGGTGGGGGAGCACTGAAGCTTTCTTT
.,TRBV4-1,TRBJ1-1,many,CASSLPQVNTEAFF,TGCGCCAGCAGCCTGCCACAGGTGAACACTGAAGCTTTCTTT
.,TRBV2,TRBJ2-1,many,CANGTVSYNEQFF,TGTGCCAACGGAACAGTATCCTACAATGAGCAGTTCTTC
.,TRBV12-3/TRBV12-4,TRBJ1-1,many,CASSRTGTKGTEAFF,TGTGCCAGCAGTCGAACAGGGACTAAAGGGACTGAAGCTTTCTTT
.,TRBV6-4,TRBJ2-3,.,CASSHGSADTQYF,TGTGCCAGCAGCCACGGTTCAGCAGATACGCAGTATTTT
.,TRBV5-5,TRBJ2-4,many,CASSLGGVAGLLAKNIQYF,TGTGCCAGCAGCTTGGGGGGCGTCGCAGGTTTGCTAGCCAAAAACATTCAGTACTTC
.,TRBV2,TRBJ1-3,few,CASSTGTMENTIYF,TGTGCCAGCAGTACCGGGACCATGGAAAACACCATATATTTT
.,TRBV9,TRBJ1-3,many,CASSVTTGNTIYF,TGTGCCAGCAGCGTCACCACTGGAAACACCATATATTTT
.,TRBV28,TRBJ1-5,many,CASSLPLNQPQHF,TGTGCCAGCAGTTTACCTCTCAATCAGCCCCAGCATTTT
.,TRBV28,TRBJ1-3,once,CASSLWSSNSGNTIYF,TGTGCCAGCAGTTTATGGAGCAGTAACTCTGGAAACACCATATATTTT
TRBD2,TRBV20-1,TRBJ2-4,many,CSARVGSGENIQYF,TGCAGTGCTAGAGTGGGTAGCGGGGAAAACATTCAGTACTTC
.,TRBV12-3/TRBV12-4,TRBJ2-6,many,CASTLGSGANVLTF,TGTGCCAGCACCCTAGGGTCTGGGGCCAACGTCCTGACTTTC
TRBD1,TRBV4-1,TRBJ1-5,.,CASSLGQGVDQPQHF,TGCGCCAGCAGCCTGGGACAGGGCGTCGATCAGCCCCAGCATTTT
.,TRBV12-5,TRBJ1-3,many,CASGRHAECGGNTIYF,TGTGCTAGTGGACGCCACGCAGAGTGTGGGGGAAACACCATATATTTT
.,TRBV12-3/TRBV12-4,TRBJ1-5,many,CASSLWQGFNQPQHF,TGTGCCAGCAGTTTATGGCAGGGGTTCAATCAGCCCCAGCATTTT
.,TRBV11-2,TRBJ1-4,many,CASKLGQTTNEKLFF,TGTGCCAGCAAACTCGGGCAGACAACTAATGAAAAACTGTTTTTT
TRBD1,TRBV24-1,TRBJ2-1,many,CATSDTGQGREDEQFF,TGTGCCACCAGTGATACGGGACAGGGGAGAGAGGATGAGCAGTTCTTC
TRBD2,TRBV28,TRBJ2-7,.,CASSSTSGRGEQYF,TGTGCCAGCAGCTCGACTAGCGGGAGGGGCGAGCAGTACTTC
.,TRBV7-3,TRBJ2-7,many,CASSPESGASYEQYF,TGTGCCAGCAGCCCGGAGTCAGGGGCCTCCTACGAGCAGTACTTC
TRBD2,TRBV15,TRBJ2-3,few,CATSSGLAGLSDTQYF,TGTGCCACCAGCTCAGGACTAGCGGGGCTATCAGATACGCAGTATTTT